This TCR beta chain was recorded in a study of cytotoxic CD8 clonotypes in ibrutinib-treated CLL. The study's findings and limits: Clonality rose at ibrutinib response and fell back toward baseline at progression.

The CDR3 is 12 amino acids. Trimming took off 5 bases at V and 10 bases at J, with 15 bases between the two ends. Per germline, CDR1 MNHEY and CDR2 SVGAGI. Clones were sequenced by immunoSEQ multiplex PCR, and TCRdb holds only the in-frame ones, with some missing. The sample contains 150,000 to 200,000 clones, approximately 90% of which appear only once. To note about this clone: What it binds is not known.

Here the sequenced sample was PBMCs, taken at disease progression, from a patient treated with ibrutinib. The chain recombines TRBV6-5 with TRBJ2-7; D is perhaps TRBD2 (6 bases). The clonotype was recovered from a human donor with chronic lymphocytic leukemia. The CDR3 spells CASSQTGVRQYF. The CDR3 DNA follows: TGTGCCAGCAGTCAGACGGGAGTGCGACAGTACTTC.